This record looks at one T cell receptor (beta chain) sequence and its context. What it binds is not known. The source of the sample is a study of cytomegalovirus exposure and HLA in healthy donors. The primer mix had 60 Vbeta and 13 Jbeta primers. Clones were sequenced by immunoSEQ multiplex PCR, and TCRdb holds only the in-frame ones, with some missing. The sample table sets out 200,000 or so clones. CDR3 length: 13 residues. Germline values: CDR1 SGHVS, CDR2 FQNEAQ. V dropped 3 bases and J dropped 5 bases, with 10 bases sitting between them. Findings of the study overall: Cytomegalovirus-associated TCR beta chains were listed, numbering more than 150. Three of the chains that were CMV-associated were confirmed in vitro to be specific for CMV antigens. Most TCRs appeared rarely, but some public TCRs recurred in many donors.

What was sequenced was PBMCs. The V call is TRBV7-8, the J call TRBJ2-5; D uncertain. The TCR comes from a boy younger than 18 in good health and CMV-seronegative. CDR3 loop: CASSFRVLETQYF. CDR3 bases: TGTGCCAGCAGCTTTCGGGTATTGGAGACCCAGTACTTC. The whole variable domain, filled in from reference TRBV7-8 and TRBJ2-5, reads GAGVSQSPRYKVAKRGQDVALRCDPISGHVSLFWYQQALGQGPEFLTYFQNEAQLDKSGLPSDRFFAERPEGSVSTLKIQRTQQEDSAVYLCASSFRVLETQYFGPGTRLLVL.